The 25 T cell receptor beta chains below come from one sample, sequenced in a study of graft-versus-host responses after intestinal transplantation. These receptors have no identified antigens. Sequencing used immunoSEQ multiplex PCR; TCRdb keeps in-frame clones, though not all of them. The data hold 50,000 or so clones, with around nine tenths observed a single time. Sequencing used unstimulated CD4+ T cells sorted from spleen or lymph node cells, obtained before transplant. These receptors were obtained from a human donor who was the organ donor for an intestinal transplant.

The chain couples TRBV7-3 to TRBJ2-2, with no clear D. V was trimmed by 8 bases and J by 1 base, leaving 11 bases between them. The length of the CDR3 is 14 residues. Germline V gives CDR1 SGHTA, CDR2 FQGTGA. CDR3 loop: CASQVRLNTGELFF. DNA of the CDR3: TGTGCCAGCCAGGTTCGACTGAACACCGGGGAGCTGTTTTTT.

J is TRBJ1-1 and V is TRBV6-5; D is possibly TRBD1 (5 bases). Germline CDR1 is MNHEY and CDR2 is SVGAGI. The CDR3 runs to 13 residues. V was clipped by 8 bases and J by 5 bases, with 15 bases between them. CDR3 amino acids: CASVGGRRTEAFF. The CDR3 DNA reads TGTGCCAGCGTGGGGGGGAGGAGGACTGAAGCTTTCTTT.

The V gene is TRBV11-2, the J gene TRBJ2-7; possible D gene TRBD2, 6 bases. The V gene lost 5 bases and the J gene lost 2 bases, with 19 bases spanning the gap. Germline values: CDR1 SGHAT, CDR2 FQNNGV. The CDR3 loop spans 16 amino acids. The CDR3 coding sequence is TGTGCCAGCAGCCCTGATGGGAGCGGGTACGCCTACGAGCAGTACTTC. Protein: CASSPDGSGYAYEQYF.

The J gene is TRBJ2-5, the V gene TRBV4-2; D is unclear. From germline, CDR1 is LGHNA and CDR2 YNFKEQ. The CDR3 has 12 amino acids. Trimming stripped 4 bases from V and 4 bases from J, with 7 bases between. CDR3: CASSRLGETQYF. CDR3 bases: TGTGCCAGCAGCCGGCTAGGAGAGACCCAGTACTTC.

This chain uses TRBV5-5 with TRBJ1-4; maybe TRBD1 (6 bases). V lost 1 base to trimming and J lost 10 bases, with 14 bases between them. There are 14 residues in the CDR3. The germline gives CDR1 SGHKS, CDR2 YYEKEE (reference sequence). The CDR3 DNA is TGTGCCAGCAGCTTGAACACAGGGCTGGTAAAACTGTTTTTT. It yields the protein CASSLNTGLVKLFF.

The chain links TRBV7-9 to TRBJ2-1, with D possibly being TRBD2 (6 bases). CDR3 length: 15 amino acids. Between the trimmed V and J ends, which lost 0 bases and 4 bases, there was a span of 10 bases. CDR1 and CDR2 from the germline V gene are SEHNR and FQNEAQ (reference sequence). This chain's CDR3 is CASSLAGRPYNEQFF. For the CDR3, the DNA is TGTGCCAGCAGCTTAGCCGGGAGACCTTACAATGAGCAGTTCTTC.

The V gene is TRBV28, the J gene TRBJ2-7; 9 bases fit TRBD2. The CDR3 runs to 17 residues. Germline V gives CDR1 MDHEN, CDR2 SYDVKM. V gave up 4 bases and J gave up 5 bases; unmatched junction bases: 15. CDR3 in DNA: TGTGCCAGCAGTTCCCCTTTTTCCTCTAGCGGGATCAACGAGCAGTACTTC. It specifies CASSSPFSSSGINEQYF.

The chain combines TRBV7-6 with TRBJ2-5; 7 nucleotides match TRBD1. V dropped 4 bases and J dropped 6; count of bases not matched to a gene: 2. From germline, CDR1 is SGHVS and CDR2 FNYEAQ. The length of the CDR3 is 12 residues. In DNA, the CDR3 is TGTGCCAGCAGCTCGACAGGGCAGACCCAGTACTTC. The encoded protein is CASSSTGQTQYF. The full variable domain, completed using reference TRBV7-6 and TRBJ2-5, is GAGVSQSPRYKVTKRGQDVALRCDPISGHVSLYWYRQALGQGPEFLTYFNYEAQQDKSGLPNDRFSAERPEGSISTLTIQRTEQRDSAMYRCASSSTGQTQYFGPGTRLLVL.

This chain joins TRBV5-1 and TRBJ2-2, with a weak D call TRBD2 (6 bases). Germline lookup yields CDR1 SGHRS and CDR2 YFSETQ. V dropped 0 bases and J dropped 4 bases, with 13 bases sitting between them. This CDR3 has 16 amino acids. In nucleotides, the CDR3 is TGCGCCAGCAGCTTGGCCCTGGGGGAGGCCACCGGGGAGCTGTTTTTT. Protein: CASSLALGEATGELFF. Complete variable domain (other parts from reference TRBV5-1 and TRBJ2-2): KAGVTQTPRYLIKTRGQQVTLSCSPISGHRSVSWYQQTPGQGLQFLFEYFSETQRNKGNFPGRFSGRQFSNSRSEMNVSTLELGDSALYLCASSLALGEATGELFFGEGSRLTVL.

There are a few counts of this clone. V is TRBV18 and J is TRBJ2-5; D gene unclear. Germline V lookup: CDR1 KGHSH, CDR2 LQKENI. There are 11 residues in the CDR3. Trimming stripped 1 base from V and 5 bases from J, with 2 bases between. CDR3 protein: CASSPRETQYF. The CDR3 DNA follows: TGTGCCAGCTCACCACGCGAGACCCAGTACTTC. Filled out from reference TRBV18 and TRBJ2-5, the complete variable domain reads NAGVMQNPRHLVRRRGQEARLRCSPMKGHSHVYWYRQLPEEGLKFMVYLQKENIIDESGMPKERFSAEFPKEGPSILRIQQVVRGDSAAYFCASSPRETQYFGPGTRLLVL.

This chain links TRBV11-3 with TRBJ2-5, with 10 nucleotides matching TRBD2. V trimming: 3 bases; J trimming: 0 bases; junction bases outside the gene matches: 7. Germline CDR1 SGHNT, CDR2 YENEEA. The CDR3 extends over 17 amino acids. CDR3 in DNA: TGTGCCAGCAGCTTCAGACTAGCGGGTCCGTACCAAGAGACCCAGTACTTC. It yields the protein CASSFRLAGPYQETQYF. The entire variable domain, with the rest obtained from reference TRBV11-3 and TRBJ2-5, is as follows: EAGVVQSPRYKIIEKKQPVAFWCNPISGHNTLYWYLQNLGQGPELLIRYENEEAVDDSQLPKDRFSAERLKGVDSTLKIQPAELGDSAVYLCASSFRLAGPYQETQYFGPGTRLLVL.

The table lists this clone with a count of one. The chain recombines TRBV5-1 with TRBJ2-7; D is uncertain. The CDR3 totals 14 residues. V lost 6 bases to trimming and J lost 0 bases, with 13 bases between them. Germline V CDR1 and CDR2: SGHRS, YFSETQ. CDR3 protein: CASKNDPSSYEQYF. CDR3 bases: TGCGCCAGCAAGAACGACCCGAGCTCCTACGAGCAGTACTTC.

The chain uses TRBV5-4 and TRBJ2-1; D unclear. Germline CDR1 reads SGHNT; CDR2 reads YYREEE (reference sequence). CDR3 length: 14 amino acids. Trimming removed 2 bases from V and 8 bases from J, with 14 bases in between. CDR3 amino acids: CASSLLSSNHEQFF. The CDR3, as DNA: TGTGCCAGCAGCTTACTATCAAGTAACCATGAGCAGTTCTTC.

The CDR3, as DNA: TGTGCCATCAGTACTCCTCCAGGGGGCTACGAGCAGTACTTC. It specifies CAISTPPGGYEQYF. The chain has TRBV10-3 and TRBJ2-7; TRBD1 matches at 7 bases. The trim removed 5 bases at V and 3 bases at J, leaving 7 bases unmatched. The CDR3 is made up of 14 amino acids. Germline V CDR1 and CDR2: ENHRY, SYGVKD.

The chain links TRBV28 to TRBJ2-3; the match to TRBD1 covers 7 bases. The germline V gene encodes CDR1 MDHEN and CDR2 SYDVKM. CDR3 length: 14 amino acids. The junction had 4 bases not matched to a gene; V was cut back by 4 bases and J by 3 bases. The CDR3 bases are TGTGCCAGCAGTTCAGGGGGTAGGACAGATACGCAGTATTTT. This translates into CASSSGGRTDTQYF.

The rearrangement uses TRBV18 and TRBJ2-3, with D unresolved. CDR1 is KGHSH, CDR2 LQKENI, per germline. CDR3 length: 15 amino acids. With 0 bases removed from V and 4 bases from J, the gap between germline ends came to 11 bases. The chain's CDR3 is CASSPPSRKPDTQYF. The CDR3 bases are TGTGCCAGCTCACCACCTAGCCGCAAGCCAGATACGCAGTATTTT.

V is TRBV19 and J is TRBJ2-7, with D perhaps matching TRBD1 (6 bases). The germline V and J ends were trimmed by 3 bases and 1 base, with 13 bases remaining between them. The CDR3 has 15 amino acids. Germline assignment: CDR1 LNHDA and CDR2 SQIVND (reference sequence). DNA for the CDR3: TGTGCCAGTAGTATCACGACAGGCCCGTCCTACGAGCAGTACTTC. Protein sequence: CASSITTGPSYEQYF.

This chain joins TRBV2 and TRBJ2-5, with 10 nucleotides matching TRBD1. Germline values: CDR1 SNHLY, CDR2 FYNNEI. V was pared by 6 bases and J by 5 bases, with 6 bases of the junction left unmatched. The CDR3 covers 14 residues. The CDR3 reads CASSTGTGAETQYF. CDR3 in DNA: TGTGCCAGCAGCACCGGGACAGGGGCGGAGACCCAGTACTTC.

Only a few counts were recorded for this clone. Written as DNA, the CDR3 is TGTGCCAGTAGCCCGACCAGGGGTCGGGGTAATGAAAAACTGTTTTTT. Its translation: CASSPTRGRGNEKLFF. The chain recombines TRBV19 with TRBJ1-4, with D possibly matching TRBD1 (6 bases). Germline V gives CDR1 LNHDA, CDR2 SQIVND (reference sequence). CDR3 size: 16 residues. V was shortened by 6 bases and J by 4 bases, with 18 bases between the two germline ends.

The CDR3 nucleotides read TGTGCCAGCTCACCCGTCGGGGCAGGGTTGAACACTGAAGCTTTCTTT. As protein: CASSPVGAGLNTEAFF. This chain links TRBV18 with TRBJ1-1, with a possible D match to TRBD1 (5 bases). CDR3 length equals 16 residues. Germline assignment: CDR1 KGHSH and CDR2 LQKENI. V gave up 3 bases and J gave up 0 bases, with 14 bases separating them.

The rearrangement uses TRBV4-1 and TRBJ2-5; D perhaps matches TRBD1 (6 bases). The length of the CDR3 is 16 residues. Trimming took 2 bases from V and 0 from J, leaving 13 bases between them. Germline V lookup: CDR1 MGHRA, CDR2 YSYEKL. The CDR3 nucleotides read TGCGCCAGCAGCCAAACGTCGGCAGGGGACCAAGAGACCCAGTACTTC. Protein product: CASSQTSAGDQETQYF.

The rearrangement links TRBV6-5 to TRBJ2-6, with no clear D. The CDR3 runs to 15 residues. Germline CDR1 and CDR2: MNHEY and SVGAGI. The V gene lost 0 bases and the J gene lost 1 base, with 4 bases spanning the gap. DNA for the CDR3: TGTGCCAGCAGTTACTCGATGTCTGGGGCCAACGTCCTGACTTTC. Protein sequence: CASSYSMSGANVLTF.

This chain uses TRBV18 with TRBJ2-2; the D gene is possibly TRBD1 (5 bases). Germline V gene data show CDR1 as KGHSH and CDR2 as LQKENI. V lost 2 bases, J lost 1 base, and 8 bases lay in between. The CDR3 has 15 amino acids. CDR3 sequence reads: CASSPATGNTGELFF. The CDR3 coding sequence is TGTGCCAGCTCACCAGCCACAGGGAACACCGGGGAGCTGTTTTTT.

The rearrangement joins TRBV2 to TRBJ2-2; 12 positions agree with TRBD2. With 4 bases clipped from V and 3 bases from J, the junction kept 0 bases outside the gene matches. Germline CDR1 reads SNHLY; CDR2 reads FYNNEI. The CDR3 sequence is 15 residues long. The CDR3 is CASSGLAGDTGELFF. CDR3 bases: TGTGCCAGCAGTGGACTAGCGGGAGACACCGGGGAGCTGTTTTTT.

The rearrangement uses TRBV4-3 and TRBJ2-2; D unresolved. The CDR3 has 13 residues. The germline gives CDR1 LGHNA, CDR2 YSLEER. Deletions cut 4 bases from V and 6 bases from J, with 9 bases between. The DNA of the CDR3 is TGCGCCAGCAGCCCCCAATTGCCCGGGGAGCTGTTTTTT. Translating it yields CASSPQLPGELFF.